This T cell receptor (beta chain) is from a study of CD8 T cells in Susac syndrome. The germline gives CDR1 SNHLY, CDR2 FYNNEI. This CDR3 comprises 13 residues. Trimming took 6 bases from V and 7 from J; bases not matched to a gene: 7. CD8+ and CD4+ T cells from blood underwent TCR beta sequencing. With random hexamers, 0.5 to 1 ug RNA was reverse transcribed. Via MiXCR, TCRdb re-called the immunoSEQ multiplex PCR reads, giving one row per CDR3 protein. The sample carries about 110,000 distinct CDR3 sequences, roughly 95% recorded once. The chain is built from TRBV2 and TRBJ1-2, with 8 positions matching TRBD1. The receptor's source is a human donor in good health. The sequenced material came from CD4+ T cells from PBMCs. Here the CDR3 DNA reads TGTGCCAGCAGGCTAGACAGGGGCCCTGGCTACACCTTC. Amino acids: CASRLDRGPGYTF.